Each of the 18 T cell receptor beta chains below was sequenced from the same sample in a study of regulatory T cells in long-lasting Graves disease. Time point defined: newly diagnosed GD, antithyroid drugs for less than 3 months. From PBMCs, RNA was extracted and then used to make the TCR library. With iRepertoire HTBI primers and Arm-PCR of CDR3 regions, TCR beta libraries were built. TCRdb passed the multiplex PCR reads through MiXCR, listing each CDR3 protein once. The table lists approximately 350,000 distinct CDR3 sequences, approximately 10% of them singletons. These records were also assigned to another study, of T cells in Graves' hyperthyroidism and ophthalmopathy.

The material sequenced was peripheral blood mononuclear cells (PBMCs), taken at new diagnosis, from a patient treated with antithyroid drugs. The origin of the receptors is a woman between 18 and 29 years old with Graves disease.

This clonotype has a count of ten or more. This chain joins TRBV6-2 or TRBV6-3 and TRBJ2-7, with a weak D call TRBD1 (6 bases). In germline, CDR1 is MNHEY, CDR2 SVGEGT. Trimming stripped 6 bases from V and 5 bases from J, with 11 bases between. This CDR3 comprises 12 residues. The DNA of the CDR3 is TGTGCCAGCAGAGACAGGAACCACGAGCAGTACTTC. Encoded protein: CASRDRNHEQYF.

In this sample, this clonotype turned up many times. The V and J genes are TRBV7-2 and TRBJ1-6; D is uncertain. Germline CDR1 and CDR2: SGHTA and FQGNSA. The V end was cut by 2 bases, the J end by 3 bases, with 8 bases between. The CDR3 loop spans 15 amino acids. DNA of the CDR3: TGTGCCAGCAGCTTACGGAACAGCTATAATTCACCCCTCCACTTT. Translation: CASSLRNSYNSPLHF.

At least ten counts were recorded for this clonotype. CDR3 residues: CASSFVRAGTQYF. As DNA, the CDR3 is TGTGCCAGCAGTTTCGTAAGGGCGGGTACGCAGTATTTT. The chain is built from TRBV12-3 or TRBV12-4 and TRBJ2-3; a possible D gene is TRBD2 (5 bases). There are 13 residues in the CDR3. The V gene lost 3 bases and the J gene lost 8 bases, with 12 bases spanning the gap.

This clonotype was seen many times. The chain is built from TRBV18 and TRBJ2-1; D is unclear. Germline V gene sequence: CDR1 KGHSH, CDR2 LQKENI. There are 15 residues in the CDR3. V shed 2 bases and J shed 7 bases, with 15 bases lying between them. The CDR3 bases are TGTGCCAGCTCACCAGGAGTACGGGTTGTTAATGAGCAGTTCTTC. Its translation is CASSPGVRVVNEQFF. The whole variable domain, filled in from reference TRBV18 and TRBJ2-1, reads NAGVMQNPRHLVRRRGQEARLRCSPMKGHSHVYWYRQLPEEGLKFMVYLQKENIIDESGMPKERFSAEFPKEGPSILRIQQVVRGDSAAYFCASSPGVRVVNEQFFGPGTRLTVL.

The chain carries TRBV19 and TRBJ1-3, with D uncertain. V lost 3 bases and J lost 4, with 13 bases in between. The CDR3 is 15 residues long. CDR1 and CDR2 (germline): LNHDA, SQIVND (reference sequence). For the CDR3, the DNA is TGTGCCAGTAGTATGAGGCCGTCAAGGGGAAACACCATATATTTT. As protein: CASSMRPSRGNTIYF.

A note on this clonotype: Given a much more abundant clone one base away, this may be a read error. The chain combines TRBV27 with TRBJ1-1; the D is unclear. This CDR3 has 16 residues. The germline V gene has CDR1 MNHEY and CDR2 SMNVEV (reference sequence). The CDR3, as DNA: TGTGCCAGCAGTTCAGCTCGTCGGCAACCGAACACTGAAACTTTCTTT. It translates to CASSSARRQPNTETFF.

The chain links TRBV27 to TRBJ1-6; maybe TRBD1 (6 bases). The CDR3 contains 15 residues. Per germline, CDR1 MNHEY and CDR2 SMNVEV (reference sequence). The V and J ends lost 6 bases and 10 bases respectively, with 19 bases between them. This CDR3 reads CASSSQGHEGSPLHF. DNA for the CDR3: TGTGCCAGCAGCTCTCAGGGACACGAGGGATCACCCCTCCACTTT.

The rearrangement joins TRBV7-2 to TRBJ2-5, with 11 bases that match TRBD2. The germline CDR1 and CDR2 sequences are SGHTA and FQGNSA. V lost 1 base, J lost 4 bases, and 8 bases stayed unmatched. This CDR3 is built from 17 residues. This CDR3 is CASSLELAGEYRETQYF. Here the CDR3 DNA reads TGTGCCAGCAGCTTAGAACTAGCGGGAGAATACCGAGAGACCCAGTACTTC.

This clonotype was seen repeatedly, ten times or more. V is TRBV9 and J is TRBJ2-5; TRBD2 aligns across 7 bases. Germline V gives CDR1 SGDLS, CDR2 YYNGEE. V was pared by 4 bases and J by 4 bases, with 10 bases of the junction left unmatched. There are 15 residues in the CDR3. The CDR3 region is CASSPAGGSGETQYF. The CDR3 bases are TGTGCCAGCAGCCCAGCCGGGGGGTCAGGAGAGACCCAGTACTTC.

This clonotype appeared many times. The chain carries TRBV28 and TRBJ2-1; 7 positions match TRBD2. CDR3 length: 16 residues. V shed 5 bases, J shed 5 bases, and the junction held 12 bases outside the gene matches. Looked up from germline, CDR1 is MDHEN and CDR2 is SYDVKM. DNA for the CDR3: TGTGCCAGCAGTACGCCCGGGACTACCAGACACAATGAGCAGTTCTTC. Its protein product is CASSTPGTTRHNEQFF.

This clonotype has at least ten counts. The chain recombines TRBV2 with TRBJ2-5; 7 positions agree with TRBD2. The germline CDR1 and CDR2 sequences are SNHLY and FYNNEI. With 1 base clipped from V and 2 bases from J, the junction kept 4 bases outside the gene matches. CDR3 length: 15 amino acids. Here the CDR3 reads CASSEGSGAQETQYF. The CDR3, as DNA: TGTGCCAGCAGTGAAGGAAGCGGGGCTCAAGAGACCCAGTACTTC. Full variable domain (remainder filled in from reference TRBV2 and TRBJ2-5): EPEVTQTPSHQVTQMGQEVILRCVPISNHLYFYWYRQILGQKVEFLVSFYNNEISEKSEIFDDQFSVERPDGSNFTLKIRSTKLEDSAMYFCASSEGSGAQETQYFGPGTRLLVL.

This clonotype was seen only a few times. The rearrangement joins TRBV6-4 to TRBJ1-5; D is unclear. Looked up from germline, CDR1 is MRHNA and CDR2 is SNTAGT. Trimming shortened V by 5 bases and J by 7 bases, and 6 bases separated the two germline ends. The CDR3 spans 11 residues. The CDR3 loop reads CASSNGQPQHF. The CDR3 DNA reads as TGTGCCAGCAGTAACGGGCAGCCCCAGCATTTT.

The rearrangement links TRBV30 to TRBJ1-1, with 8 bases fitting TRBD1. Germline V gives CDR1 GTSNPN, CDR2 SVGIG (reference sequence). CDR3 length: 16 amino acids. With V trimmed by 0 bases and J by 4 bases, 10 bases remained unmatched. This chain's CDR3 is CAWSVRWGTGGTEAFF. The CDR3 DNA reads TGTGCCTGGAGTGTAAGGTGGGGGACAGGAGGCACTGAAGCTTTCTTT.

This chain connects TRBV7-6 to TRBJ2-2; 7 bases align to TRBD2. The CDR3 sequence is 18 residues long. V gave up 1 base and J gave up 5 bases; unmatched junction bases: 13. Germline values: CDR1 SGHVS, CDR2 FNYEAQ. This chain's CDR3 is CASSLGLAGPSGTGELFF. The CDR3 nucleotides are TGTGCCAGCAGCTTAGGATTAGCGGGTCCCTCTGGGACCGGGGAGCTGTTTTTT.

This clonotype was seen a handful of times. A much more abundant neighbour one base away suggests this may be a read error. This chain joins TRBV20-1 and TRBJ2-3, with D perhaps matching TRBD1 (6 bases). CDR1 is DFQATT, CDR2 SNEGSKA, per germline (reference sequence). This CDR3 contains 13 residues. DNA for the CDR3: TGCAGTGCTAGGGGCCGGGACACAGGTACGCAGTATTTT. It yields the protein CSARGRDTGTQYF.

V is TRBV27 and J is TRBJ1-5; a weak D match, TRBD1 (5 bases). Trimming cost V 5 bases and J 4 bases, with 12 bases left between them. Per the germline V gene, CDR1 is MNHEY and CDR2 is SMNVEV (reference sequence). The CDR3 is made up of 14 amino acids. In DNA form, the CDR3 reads TGTGCCAGCAGTCCAAGGGGTTCGAATCAGCCCCAGCATTTT. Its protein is CASSPRGSNQPQHF.

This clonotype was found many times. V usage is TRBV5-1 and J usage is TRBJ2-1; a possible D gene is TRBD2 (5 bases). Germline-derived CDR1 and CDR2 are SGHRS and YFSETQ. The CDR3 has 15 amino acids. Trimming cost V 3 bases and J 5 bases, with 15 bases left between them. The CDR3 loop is CASSSHPWGDNEQFF. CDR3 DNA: TGCGCCAGCAGCTCACACCCGTGGGGAGACAATGAGCAGTTCTTC.

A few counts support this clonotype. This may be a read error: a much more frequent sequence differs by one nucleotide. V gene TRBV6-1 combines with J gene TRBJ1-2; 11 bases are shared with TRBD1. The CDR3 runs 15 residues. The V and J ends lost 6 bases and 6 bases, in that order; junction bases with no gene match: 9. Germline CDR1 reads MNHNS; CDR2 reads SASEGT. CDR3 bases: TGTGCCAGCAGATTACCACCGGGACAGGGGGATGGCTACACCTTC. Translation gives CASRLPPGQGDGYTF.